A selection of T cell receptor beta chains follows, all from one sample in a study of blood T cell repertoires in COVID-19. Produced via immunoSEQ multiplex PCR; TCRdb's table is partial and in-frame only. The data show more than 95,000 clones, roughly nine tenths seen once. The sample consisted of peripheral blood. These receptors came from a human donor with active COVID-19. The donor label of this sample is uncertain. Both conserved end residues are part of each CDR3. The D gene is left open where the match is weak. A clone size is listed for some rows: how often the clone was seen (once, few, many), or a class if it is expanded.

size	V	D	J	CDR3	DNA
-	TRBV7-9	TRBD2	TRBJ2-1	CASSSPLAGADGEQFF	TGTGCCAGCAGCTCCCCACTAGCGGGGGCCGATGGTGAGCAGTTCTTC
once	TRBV5-6	-	TRBJ2-2	CASRRAGELFF	TGTGCCAGCAGACGGGCCGGGGAGCTGTTTTTT
-	TRBV7-6	TRBD2	TRBJ2-7	CASSLGLSYEQYF	TGTGCCAGCAGCTTGGGACTATCCTACGAGCAGTACTTC
once	TRBV28	TRBD1	TRBJ1-4	CASSRPGTESGKLFF	TGTGCCAGCAGCCGCCCCGGGACAGAGTCCGGGAAACTGTTTTTT
-	TRBV28	-	TRBJ2-3	CASSFQGAGDTQYF	TGTGCCAGCAGTTTTCAGGGAGCGGGAGATACGCAGTATTTT
-	TRBV19	-	TRBJ1-2	CASSTGGWGYTF	TGTGCCAGTAGTACCGGAGGATGGGGCTACACCTTC
-	TRBV2	-	TRBJ1-6	CASMAGIGSPLHF	TGTGCCAGCATGGCAGGGATCGGTTCACCCCTCCACTTT
-	TRBV2	-	TRBJ2-1	CASTGTYNEQFF	TGTGCCAGCACCGGGACTTACAATGAGCAGTTCTTC
-	TRBV19	TRBD1	TRBJ1-1	CASSIQTGLMFSEAFF	TGTGCCAGTAGTATTCAGACAGGGTTGATGTTCTCTGAAGCTTTCTTT
-	TRBV15	-	TRBJ1-4	CATSTGQGKKLFF	TGTGCCACCAGTACAGGGCAGGGTAAAAAACTGTTTTTT
-	TRBV7-9	-	TRBJ2-2	CASSLIQGLAGELFF	TGTGCCAGCAGCTTAATCCAGGGGTTGGCCGGGGAGCTGTTTTTT